The 9 T cell receptor beta chains in this list originate from one sample, sequenced in a study of spatial heterogeneity in lung cancer. One entry per CDR3 protein results from TCRdb running MiXCR on the 5' RACE reads. The sample lists about 50,000 distinct CDR3 sequences, 7.5% to 8% occurring once. Sample time point: sample taken at primary tumor resection. The sequenced material consisted of unsorted whole RNA from tumor, nontumor lung or frozen PBMC. This specimen consisted of PBMCs, obtained at surgery. The receptor source for this set is a female donor with early-stage non-small cell lung cancer.

This clonotype has only a few counts. The rearrangement uses TRBV19 and TRBJ2-2, with D tentatively TRBD1 or TRBD2 (5 bases each). The ends were cut back, 3 bases at V and 1 base at J, with 9 bases in the middle. The CDR3 sequence is 15 residues long. The germline V gene encodes CDR1 LNHDA and CDR2 SQIVND (reference sequence). The CDR3 loop reads CASSMGRQNTGELFF. In DNA, the CDR3 is TGTGCCAGTAGTATGGGACGGCAGAACACCGGGGAGCTGTTTTTT.

This clonotype was seen ten or more times. The genes are TRBV6-2 or TRBV6-3 and TRBJ2-5; 8 nucleotides align to TRBD2. Per germline, CDR1 MNHEY and CDR2 SVGEGT. This CDR3 contains 17 residues. V gave up 3 bases and J gave up 2 bases; unmatched junction bases: 11. The CDR3 DNA sequence: TGTGCCAGCAGTTATTCGACGGGGGGGGGGCTTCAAGAGACCCAGTACTTC. Translating gives CASSYSTGGGLQETQYF.

This clonotype came up many times. This chain joins TRBV6-5 and TRBJ2-2; D possibly matches TRBD1 or TRBD2 (7 bases each). Between the trimmed V and J ends, which lost 7 bases and 5 bases, there was a span of 20 bases. This CDR3 comprises 16 residues. The germline V gene encodes CDR1 MNHEY and CDR2 SVGAGI. This CDR3 reads CASTEGQGGLTGELFF. CDR3 bases: TGTGCCAGCACCGAGGGCCAGGGGGGGTTGACCGGGGAGCTGTTTTTT.

This clonotype was detected many times. V gene TRBV19 combines with J gene TRBJ2-2, with a tentative D call TRBD2 (6 bases). V gave up 7 bases and J gave up 6 bases, with 15 bases separating them. This CDR3 has 14 amino acids. The V gene's germline CDR1 is LNHDA and CDR2 SQIVND (reference sequence). CDR3 sequence (DNA): TGTGCCAGTACCTCGGGGGTAGGTGCCGGGGAGCTGTTTTTT. Its translation: CASTSGVGAGELFF.

The rearrangement links TRBV3-1 to TRBJ1-1; tentative D call: TRBD1 (6 bases). CDR1 and CDR2 (germline): LGHDT, YNNKEL (reference sequence). The CDR3 totals 16 residues. The V end was cut by 4 bases, the J end by 1 base, with 16 bases between. The CDR3 loop reads CASSPPGGGRNTEAFF. As DNA, the CDR3 is TGTGCCAGCAGCCCCCCGGGGGGGGGGCGGAACACTGAAGCTTTCTTT.

The chain carries TRBV3-1 and TRBJ2-1; TRBD2 might be the D (6 bases). The CDR3 has 17 residues. Germline V gene sequence: CDR1 LGHDT, CDR2 YNNKEL (reference sequence). V was clipped by 1 base and J by 10 bases, with 23 bases between them. CDR3 DNA sequence: TGTGCCAGCAGCCAAGGGTCGGACTACCTCGGTGGGATGGAGCAGTTCTTC. Encoded protein: CASSQGSDYLGGMEQFF.

The chain employs TRBV9 and TRBJ2-3, with 10 bases identical to TRBD1. Germline CDR1 SGDLS, CDR2 YYNGEE. Trimming removed 0 bases from V and 2 bases from J; junction bases left unmatched: 3. There are 16 residues in the CDR3. The CDR3 is CASSVVGTGVTDTQYF. The CDR3 DNA sequence: TGTGCCAGCAGCGTAGTGGGGACAGGGGTCACAGATACGCAGTATTTT.

J is TRBJ2-1 and V is TRBV6-1; D is perhaps TRBD2 (6 bases). The germline V gene encodes CDR1 MNHNS and CDR2 SASEGT. There are 15 residues in the CDR3. Trimming stripped 4 bases from V and 2 bases from J, with 12 bases between. For the CDR3, the DNA is TGTGCCAGCAGTGCCCCGGGACTTACCTACAATGAGCAGTTCTTC. Protein product: CASSAPGLTYNEQFF.

Worth noting for this clonotype: The junction differs from germline at one of its ends, possibly a read error. J is TRBJ2-3 and V is TRBV4-2; no definite D call. CDR3 size: 14 residues. The germline CDR1 and CDR2 sequences are LGHNA and YNFKEQ. The CDR3 DNA sequence: TGTGCCAGCGGCCAAGAATTAGTGACAGATACGCAGTATTTT. This encodes CASGQELVTDTQYF.